This is a list of T cell receptor beta chains from one sample in a study of siplizumab effects on memory and regulatory T cells. Data came from immunoSEQ multiplex PCR; TCRdb stores just in-frame clones and leaves some out. Of approximately 75,000 clones in the sample, roughly 93% were seen once. Sequencing input: CD8+ T cells sorted from blood. The receptors here all came from a human donor in good health. The CDR3 runs from the conserved cysteine through the conserved F or W. The order of the fields is J gene, D gene, V gene, CDR3 protein. The D gene is left open where the match is weak.

TRBJ2-7 NA TRBV6-1 CASSEAASSYEQYF
TRBJ2-3 NA TRBV13 CASREISTDTQYF
TRBJ2-3 NA TRBV20-1 CSATADTQYF
TRBJ2-2 TRBD2 TRBV9 CASSASGGHGGELFF
TRBJ2-7 NA TRBV7-2 CASSLGGWEQYF
TRBJ2-3 TRBD2 TRBV7-9 CASSLGAGDTDTQYF
TRBJ1-4 NA TRBV4-3 CASSLWTVLGDEKLFF
TRBJ1-1 NA TRBV29-1 CSVESGEAFF
TRBJ2-5 NA TRBV4-1 CASSQVFGAKETQYF
TRBJ2-3 TRBD2 TRBV9 CASSVVGGADTQYF
TRBJ2-1 NA TRBV5-4 CASSLGGSYNEQFF